This TCR beta chain appears in the sequencing data of a study of shared clonotypes between healthy human individuals. This table comes from immunoSEQ multiplex PCR, and its TCRdb copy is limited to in-frame clones, with some not included. Here the sample spans approximately 980,000 clones, 60% to 85% being singletons. The germline V and J ends were trimmed by 4 bases and 4 bases, with 13 bases remaining between them. The CDR3 loop spans 14 amino acids. Per germline, CDR1 SNHLY and CDR2 FYNNEI. The chain combines TRBV2 with TRBJ1-1; D may be TRBD1 (6 bases). This receptor was identified in a man younger than 30 in good health. Input material: memory CD4+ T cells sorted from blood. Subset noted: CD45RA-negative fraction. The CDR3 reads CASSGQGRATEAFF. As DNA, the CDR3 is TGTGCCAGCAGTGGGCAGGGGCGAGCCACTGAAGCTTTCTTT.